The 30 T cell receptor beta chains in this list originate from one sample, sequenced in a study of T cell responses to AZD1222 COVID-19 vaccine. Using immunoSEQ multiplex PCR, the repertoire was profiled, and TCRdb retains in-frame clones only, with some absent. The sample gives 86,000 or so clones, 80% to 95% of which show up once; about 9.9% is in the top ten. Sequenced here: peripheral blood, sampled 28 days after the second AZD1222 dose. The receptors were sampled from an adult who received the AZD1222 COVID-19 vaccine.

This chain links TRBV5-1 with TRBJ2-7, with 11 bases identical to TRBD2. Germline assignment: CDR1 SGHRS and CDR2 YFSETQ. The CDR3 has 17 amino acids. The V segment lost 0 bases and the J segment 5 bases; nucleotides outside the gene matches: 10. The DNA of the CDR3 is TGCGCCAGCAGCTTGGAACTAGCGGGGGAACTAAAGAACGAGCAGTACTTC. Amino acids: CASSLELAGELKNEQYF. The full variable domain, its missing parts supplied by reference TRBV5-1 and TRBJ2-7, is KAGVTQTPRYLIKTRGQQVTLSCSPISGHRSVSWYQQTPGQGLQFLFEYFSETQRNKGNFPGRFSGRQFSNSRSEMNVSTLELGDSALYLCASSLELAGELKNEQYFGPGTRLTVT.

The genes are TRBV4-2 and TRBJ2-2; TRBD2 is a possible D gene (6 bases). CDR3 length: 15 amino acids. V lost 5 bases and J lost 2, with 12 bases in between. Germline V gives CDR1 LGHNA, CDR2 YNFKEQ. CDR3 nucleotides: TGTGCCAGCAGCTTGGGACTTCAAAACACCGGGGAGCTGTTTTTT. It specifies CASSLGLQNTGELFF.

In its sample, this clone was seen once. This chain connects TRBV24-1 to TRBJ2-2; D is unresolved. V shed 2 bases and J shed 2 bases, with 14 bases lying between them. The germline CDR1 and CDR2 sequences are KGHDR and SFDVKD. This CDR3 comprises 17 residues. The CDR3 region has the DNA TGTGCCACCAGTGATTCGAGGAGATCACCTAACACCGGGGAGCTGTTTTTT. This translates into CATSDSRRSPNTGELFF.

This chain links TRBV5-5 with TRBJ2-5; D unresolved. Germline loops: CDR1 SGHKS, CDR2 YYEKEE (reference sequence). Trimming stripped 4 bases from V and 3 bases from J, with 7 bases between. The CDR3 spans 12 residues. In DNA form, the CDR3 reads TGTGCCAGCAGCCAAAGGGAAGAGACCCAGTACTTC. Protein sequence: CASSQREETQYF. Supplemented by reference TRBV5-5 and TRBJ2-5, the full variable domain reads DAGVTQSPTHLIKTRGQQVTLRCSPISGHKSVSWYQQVLGQGPQFIFQYYEKEERGRGNFPDRFSARQFPNYSSELNVNALLLGDSALYLCASSQREETQYFGPGTRLLVL.

This clone appeared a few times. V and J are TRBV7-9 and TRBJ1-2, with 11 bases matching TRBD1. This CDR3 is 16 amino acids long. Germline V gene sequence: CDR1 SEHNR, CDR2 FQNEAQ (reference sequence). V gave up 5 bases and J gave up 3 bases; unmatched junction bases: 8. The CDR3 spells CASSPDRGRVDYGYTF. In DNA form, the CDR3 reads TGTGCCAGCAGCCCGGACAGGGGGCGCGTTGACTATGGCTACACCTTC.

Only a few counts were recorded for this clone. The rearrangement links TRBV18 to TRBJ2-1; tentatively, D is TRBD1 or TRBD2 (5 bases each). CDR3 length: 14 amino acids. Trimming cost V 5 bases and J 4 bases, with 12 bases left between them. Germline V gene lookup returns CDR1 KGHSH and CDR2 LQKENI. The CDR3 protein is CASSGGPGYNEQFF. The CDR3 DNA reads TGTGCCAGCTCAGGGGGACCCGGGTACAATGAGCAGTTCTTC.

The chain joins TRBV5-1 to TRBJ2-2, with D perhaps TRBD1 (6 bases). The CDR3 loop spans 14 amino acids. Trimming took off 5 bases at V and 8 bases at J, with 16 bases between the two ends. Germline assignment: CDR1 SGHRS and CDR2 YFSETQ. The CDR3 protein is CASSRDTPKGELFF. Here the CDR3 DNA reads TGCGCCAGCAGTAGGGACACCCCTAAAGGGGAGCTGTTTTTT.

The chain combines TRBV18 with TRBJ1-1, with D hard to call. Trimming left V 0 bases short and J 0 bases short, with 8 bases between. In germline, CDR1 is KGHSH, CDR2 LQKENI. The CDR3 length is 15 residues. Here the CDR3 reads CASSPPSQMNTEAFF. The CDR3 coding sequence is TGTGCCAGCTCACCACCGTCACAGATGAACACTGAAGCTTTCTTT.

CDR3 protein: CASSLWDYNEQFF. The CDR3 nucleotides read TGTGCCAGCTCACTTTGGGACTACAATGAGCAGTTCTTC. The chain uses TRBV18 and TRBJ2-1; D remains ambiguous. V lost 4 bases, J lost 3 bases, and 7 bases lay in between. CDR3 length equals 13 residues. Germline values: CDR1 KGHSH, CDR2 LQKENI.

The chain employs TRBV5-4 and TRBJ2-2; no clear D. CDR1 is SGHNT, CDR2 YYREEE, per germline (reference sequence). Trimming pared 4 bases from V and 5 bases from J, leaving 12 bases between. The CDR3 is 14 amino acids. The CDR3 is CASSQDIGTGELFF. CDR3 DNA: TGTGCCAGCAGCCAGGATATAGGGACCGGGGAGCTGTTTTTT. The full variable domain, rest sourced from reference TRBV5-4 and TRBJ2-2, is ETGVTQSPTHLIKTRGQQVTLRCSSQSGHNTVSWYQQALGQGPQFIFQYYREEENGRGNFPPRFSGLQFPNYSSELNVNALELDDSALYLCASSQDIGTGELFFGEGSRLTVL.

This sequence joins TRBV18 and TRBJ2-1; D is unclear. From germline, CDR1 is KGHSH and CDR2 LQKENI. V was trimmed by 1 base and J by 2 bases, leaving 9 bases between them. This CDR3 comprises 15 residues. As DNA, the CDR3 is TGTGCCAGCTCACCACTAGCAGACACCTACAATGAGCAGTTCTTC. Residues: CASSPLADTYNEQFF.

The CDR3 bases are TGTGCCAGCAGCCCGGGACTAGCGGGAGACACGCAGTATTTT. The encoded protein is CASSPGLAGDTQYF. The chain uses TRBV7-3 and TRBJ2-3, with 14 bases that match TRBD2. Germline V gene lookup returns CDR1 SGHTA and CDR2 FQGTGA. V shed 5 bases and J 9 bases; nucleotides not matched to a gene: 4. This CDR3 has 14 residues.

Here the CDR3 reads CASRQGAGYGYTF. DNA of the CDR3: TGTGCCAGCCGACAGGGGGCAGGATATGGCTACACCTTC. The chain combines TRBV28 with TRBJ1-2; 10 bases line up with TRBD1. Germline values: CDR1 MDHEN, CDR2 SYDVKM. V was clipped by 8 bases and J by 5 bases; unmatched bases: 5. The CDR3 runs to 13 residues.

This clone was detected only once. The genes are TRBV18 and TRBJ1-1; TRBD1 agrees at 10 bases. This CDR3 is 16 amino acids long. CDR1 and CDR2 (germline): KGHSH, LQKENI. J was trimmed by 3 bases and V by 3 bases; bases with no gene match: 7. DNA for the CDR3: TGTGCCAGCTCACCTTCGCCAGGGACAGGGGACACTGAAGCTTTCTTT. This encodes CASSPSPGTGDTEAFF.

The V and J genes are TRBV20-1 and TRBJ2-7; possibly TRBD1 for D (6 bases). Between the trimmed V and J ends, which lost 3 bases and 4 bases, there was a span of 16 bases. This CDR3 is 14 amino acids long. The germline CDR1 and CDR2 sequences are DFQATT and SNEGSKA (reference sequence). CDR3: CSASSLQGIYEQYF. DNA of the CDR3: TGCAGTGCTAGTTCATTACAGGGAATATACGAGCAGTACTTC.

A single count supports this clone. The rearrangement joins TRBV6-5 to TRBJ2-2; D is possibly TRBD1 or TRBD2 (5 bases each). V lost 10 bases and J lost 5, with 11 bases in between. The germline gives CDR1 MNHEY, CDR2 SVGAGI. The CDR3 loop spans 12 amino acids. This CDR3 is CATVGETGELFF. CDR3 nucleotide sequence: TGTGCCACCGTGGGGGAGACCGGGGAGCTGTTTTTT.

This clone appeared a single time. The gene calls are TRBV29-1 and TRBJ2-1, with D unclear. The V gene lost 1 base and the J gene lost 9 bases, with 16 bases spanning the gap. The germline CDR1 and CDR2 sequences are SQVTM and ANQGSEA. There are 14 residues in the CDR3. The CDR3 coding sequence is TGCAGCGTTGAAGTCCCCGTGACTGGATCTGAGCAGTTCTTC. Residues: CSVEVPVTGSEQFF.

V and J are TRBV4-2 and TRBJ1-2; unclear D gene. Germline-derived CDR1 and CDR2 are LGHNA and YNFKEQ. The CDR3 totals 12 residues. V lost 2 bases and J 6 bases, leaving 7 bases between the germline ends. CDR3 amino acids: CASSQSFDGYTF. DNA for the CDR3: TGTGCCAGCAGCCAATCCTTCGATGGCTACACCTTC.

The genes are TRBV10-2 and TRBJ1-2; 10 bases align to TRBD1. CDR3 length: 14 amino acids. Germline-derived CDR1 and CDR2 are WSHSY and SAAADI. V gave up 6 bases and J gave up 4 bases; unmatched junction bases: 5. In nucleotides, the CDR3 is TGCGCCAGCAGCAGAGGACAGGGGGGCTATGGCTACACCTTC. Translating gives CASSRGQGGYGYTF.

This clone was recorded a few times. The chain joins TRBV10-1 to TRBJ2-7; TRBD1 is a possible D gene (6 bases). V was shortened by 4 bases and J by 3 bases, with 10 bases between the two germline ends. This CDR3 comprises 13 residues. Germline V gene data show CDR1 as WNHNN and CDR2 as SYGVQD (reference sequence). The CDR3 region has the DNA TGCGCCAGCAGTGTGGCCAGGGGCTACGAGCAGTACTTC. As protein: CASSVARGYEQYF.

The DNA for the CDR3 is TGCGCCAGCAGCCCGGACAGGGGGCTTGTGACTGAAGCTTTCTTT. Its protein product is CASSPDRGLVTEAFF. The chain couples TRBV5-1 to TRBJ1-1; TRBD1 aligns across 11 bases. Germline CDR1 is SGHRS and CDR2 is YFSETQ. J lost 5 bases, V lost 4 bases, and 7 bases had no gene match. This CDR3 spans 15 amino acids.

The chain is built from TRBV28 and TRBJ2-1; tentatively, D is TRBD2 (5 bases). Trimming shortened V by 6 bases and J by 6 bases, and 18 bases separated the two germline ends. CDR3 length equals 15 residues. CDR1 and CDR2 from the germline V gene are MDHEN and SYDVKM. For the CDR3, the DNA is TGTGCCAGCAGCCCTACTAGAGGCCCCCTCAATGAGCAGTTCTTC. Its translation: CASSPTRGPLNEQFF. The full variable domain, rest sourced from reference TRBV28 and TRBJ2-1, is DVKVTQSSRYLVKRTGEKVFLECVQDMDHENMFWYRQDPGLGLRLIYFSYDVKMKEKGDIPEGYSVSREKKERFSLILESASTNQTSMYLCASSPTRGPLNEQFFGPGTRLTVL.

The chain carries TRBV12-3 or TRBV12-4 and TRBJ1-1; D call uncertain. V lost 6 bases, J lost 0 bases, and 8 bases lay in between. The CDR3 has 13 amino acids. In nucleotides, the CDR3 is TGTGCCAGCAGAAATTCGATGAACACTGAAGCTTTCTTT. Amino acid sequence: CASRNSMNTEAFF.

V gene TRBV7-2 combines with J gene TRBJ1-2, with 7 nucleotides matching TRBD1. This CDR3 spans 17 amino acids. Germline-derived CDR1 and CDR2 are SGHTA and FQGNSA. The V and J ends lost 2 bases and 0 bases, in that order; junction bases with no gene match: 9. The CDR3 reads CASSLKGRGIANYGYTF. The CDR3 nucleotides are TGTGCCAGCAGCTTAAAAGGCAGGGGGATAGCTAACTATGGCTACACCTTC.

V usage is TRBV3-1 (or the pseudogene TRBV3-2) and J usage is TRBJ1-3, with 8 bases lining up with TRBD1. The CDR3 has 15 residues. Germline CDR1 reads LGHDT; CDR2 reads YNNKEL (reference sequence). V lost 3 bases, J lost 7 bases, and 8 bases stayed unmatched. The CDR3: CASSHVQGGGNTIYF. In nucleotides, the CDR3 is TGTGCCAGCAGCCATGTACAGGGGGGCGGCAACACCATATATTTT.

This chain joins TRBV12-5 and TRBJ1-5, with D tentatively TRBD1 (6 bases). The length of the CDR3 is 15 residues. Germline CDR1 reads LGHNT; CDR2 reads FRNRAP. V lost 6 bases to trimming and J lost 0 bases, with 12 bases between them. The CDR3 DNA reads TGTGCTAGTGGGGCGGGGGCGATTAGCAATCAGCCCCAGCATTTT. Protein: CASGAGAISNQPQHF.

The DNA of the CDR3 is TGTGCCTGGAGCGAGACAGTGAACACTGAAGCTTTCTTT. Protein sequence: CAWSETVNTEAFF. The chain employs TRBV30 and TRBJ1-1; a weak D match, TRBD1 (5 bases). V lost 3 bases to trimming and J lost 0 bases, with 8 bases between them. This CDR3 contains 13 residues. From germline, CDR1 is GTSNPN and CDR2 SVGIG (reference sequence).

The chain has TRBV4-2 and TRBJ2-7; the match to TRBD2 covers 11 bases. V lost 4 bases, J lost 7 bases, and 15 bases stayed unmatched. Germline assignment: CDR1 LGHNA and CDR2 YNFKEQ. CDR3 length equals 17 residues. CDR3 DNA: TGTGCCAGCAGCCCCGGGACTAGCGGCGCCGACTCGCGGGAGCAGTACTTC. It specifies CASSPGTSGADSREQYF.

This sequence joins TRBV6-5 and TRBJ1-2; a possible D gene is TRBD1 (5 bases). CDR3 size: 15 residues. The germline V and J ends were trimmed by 0 bases and 2 bases, with 10 bases remaining between them. CDR1 and CDR2 from the germline V gene are MNHEY and SVGAGI. Written as DNA, the CDR3 is TGTGCCAGCAGTTACTCGAACAGGTTGAACTATGGCTACACCTTC. It codes for CASSYSNRLNYGYTF.

The chain recombines TRBV28 with TRBJ2-7; D may be TRBD1 or TRBD2 (5 bases each). Per the germline V gene, CDR1 is MDHEN and CDR2 is SYDVKM. V shed 6 bases and J shed 4 bases, with 28 bases lying between them. The CDR3 length is 18 residues. CDR3 protein: CASSSLIASRDRHYEQYF. The CDR3 DNA is TGTGCCAGCAGCTCCTTGATCGCGAGTCGGGACCGCCATTACGAGCAGTACTTC. The full variable domain, its missing parts supplied by reference TRBV28 and TRBJ2-7, is DVKVTQSSRYLVKRTGEKVFLECVQDMDHENMFWYRQDPGLGLRLIYFSYDVKMKEKGDIPEGYSVSREKKERFSLILESASTNQTSMYLCASSSLIASRDRHYEQYFGPGTRLTVT.